The T cell receptor beta chain under discussion was sequenced for a study of blood T cell repertoires in COVID-19. Overall study context: The United States, Italy and Spain supplied acute and convalescent COVID-19 samples. Sources were T cells, B-cell-depleted T cells, or PBMCs; the material itself was cDNA or gDNA.

CDR3 length equals 16 residues. J lost 4 bases, V lost 0 bases, and 5 bases had no gene match. Per germline, CDR1 SGHRS and CDR2 YFSETQ. Seattle patients were enrolled while actively infected and followed longitudinally. Source study methods: How many nucleated cells were present was estimated from reference gene primer amplification. The table came from immunoSEQ multiplex PCR; TCRdb's copy has only in-frame clones and leaves some out. That table gives V, J and clone size, and the DNA gave D and trimming. The table includes about 190,000 clones, roughly 82% detected once. This clone was seen only once.

The sequenced material came from peripheral blood. The TCR originated in a woman between 55 and 75 years old with COVID-19, enrolled during active disease. The chain joins TRBV5-1 to TRBJ2-3, with 10 bases that match TRBD1. CDR3 sequence (DNA): TGCGCCAGCAGCTTGGAGGGACAGGGGTTACCAGATACGCAGTATTTT. Translated, it gives CASSLEGQGLPDTQYF.